Detailed here is one T cell receptor beta chain. Its antigen remains unknown. This entry is derived from a study of CD4 T cells in relation to SARS-CoV-2 and coronaviruses. Study-wide findings and caveats: Culture-expanded clones reflect memory recall rather than primary priming during culture. Crossreactivity was assessed only for spike protein, not other viral proteins.

V lost 3 bases and J 1 base, leaving 4 bases between the germline ends. This CDR3 spans 13 amino acids. Germline lookup yields CDR1 MDHEN and CDR2 SYDVKM. The data were produced by immunoSEQ multiplex PCR, yet TCRdb's version contains in-frame clones alone and is incomplete. The sample yields just over 35,000 clones, about four fifths seen once. This chain connects TRBV28 to TRBJ1-5; D remains ambiguous. Specimen: naive CD4+ T cells from PBMCs, cultured in vitro. Documented subset: naive CD4+ T cells isolated by negative enrichment. This clonotype was sampled from an adult with COVID-19. The CDR3 reads CASSLGSNQPQHF. The CDR3 DNA follows: TGTGCCAGCAGTTTGGGGAGCAATCAGCCCCAGCATTTT.